This T cell receptor (beta chain) came from a study of CD4 T cells in relation to SARS-CoV-2 and coronaviruses (dated by TCRdb to about 2021). As for the study more broadly: In the ViraFEST assay, PBMCs were grown with antigen for 10 to 11 days, and TCR beta CDR3s were then sequenced to identify antigen-specific clonal expansions. Memory CD4+ T cell crossreactivity between SARS-CoV-2 and common cold coronavirus spike proteins was assessed at the TCR clonotype level in the study. The Adaptive Biotechnologies TCR-sequencing kit was used to sequence samples from three pre-COVID donors and the naive versus memory experiments, whereas other data were Illumina-based. An HIV-1 Nef peptide pool or a no-peptide culture served as the negative reference condition. Shared crossreactive spike epitopes were mapped to their HLA restriction using patient-derived lymphoblastoid cell lines. For other donors in the study, expansion assays were sequenced with a different, Illumina-based TCR-beta assay. On the study overall, not on this receptor specifically: Compared with monoreactive clones, crossreactive clones had significantly weaker SARS-CoV-2-driven expansion, a result consistent with antigenic imprinting. Small numbers of patients and of tested TCRs were a limitation of the study. Because no donor provided both pre-pandemic and post-infection samples, tracing the source of pre-existing responses was limited. Roughly 64% of donors had memory CD4+ clonotypes that crossrecognized SARS-CoV-2 and at least one common cold coronavirus spike. Crossreactivity analysis was centred on spike protein, so crossreactivity against other viral proteins was not assessed.

CDR1 SGDLS and CDR2 YYNGEE are derived from the germline V gene. Counted from cysteine to phenylalanine, this CDR3 has 15 amino acids. The entry retains the CDR3 DNA only, 45 bases that are in frame from base 1. V and J lose 4 bases and 7 bases, and a span of 20 bases separates them. CD4+ T cells from unexposed donors were collected before the COVID-19 pandemic (2011-2018). After about 9 days of culture, CD4+ T cells were isolated with the EasySep CD4+ T cell isolation kit. As cell numbers permitted, CD4+ T cells from unexposed donors were tested for reactivity to SARS-CoV-2 S and N and to four common cold coronavirus spike pools. Each well held roughly 2.1 million PBMCs cultured in IMDM containing roughly 5.1% human AB serum and 10 IU/ml IL-2. Half of the culture medium was replaced with fresh IL-2-containing medium on days 3 and 7. In general, triplicate replicate wells were used for every peptide culture condition. Leukapheresis product for the unexposed donors was bought commercially. PBMCs were isolated from leukapheresis product or whole blood by Ficoll-Paque PLUS gradient centrifugation. The PBMCs went either fresh into the expansion assay or into cryopreservation at -140 degrees C. The QIAamp Micro DNA Kit was used to extract genomic DNA from the CD4+ T cells.

Remarks on this clone: Its antigen has not been determined. No qualities accompany the bases; no much larger clone lies one base away.

Libraries came from the immunoSEQ multiplex PCR assay. The paper's processing steps were these. Preprocessing removed nonproductive sequences and CDR3s not starting with C, not ending with F or W, or shorter than 7 amino acids. Antigen-specific clonotypes were called with the MANAFEST web app on the basis of expansion relative to the reference and to other culture wells. A clone was considered positive if significant expansion relative to the reference culture was observed in 2 of 3 replicate wells at an FDR below 0.05. A further requirement for positive clones was significant expansion compared with all other tandem wells, along with an odds ratio above 5. CDR3 homology was quantified as pairwise Levenshtein distance, calculated with the stringdist R package after three terminal residues were trimmed from each end. Entries here come from immuneACCESS through TCRdb and include only in-frame sequences with V and J called. Some clones fail to appear in such tables; in the studies checked, an unresolved V gene covers under half of the shortfall, and the cause of the remainder is unknown. The V and J calls and the clone size are those of that table, but D and trimming were determined from the DNA. The sample profile shows about 24,000 clones; over 60% of them were found once. The ten largest clones add up to around 13% of the sample.

The rearranged segments are TRBV9 and TRBJ1-2; TRBD1 is possibly the D segment (5 matching bases). The sample taken for sequencing was CD4+ T cells from PBMCs, cultured in vitro. This clonotype was obtained from a human donor in good health. The nucleotides are TGTGCCAGCAGCACACTGGGACGAGGGAGGGGTGGCTACACCTTC. The resulting protein is CASSTLGRGRGGYTF.